The 30 T cell receptor beta chains given below trace back to one sample, sequenced in a study of pediatric ulcerative colitis. During colonoscopy, one to two rectal pinch biopsies were collected. Data came from immunoSEQ multiplex PCR; TCRdb stores just in-frame clones and leaves some out. The repertoire holds some 24,000 clones, with about 69% as singletons. Sequencing input: gut tissue. The receptors derive from a boy younger than 18 with severe ulcerative colitis.

The rearrangement joins TRBV14 to TRBJ2-1; D is ambiguous. V lost 3 bases and J lost 1, with 13 bases in between. Germline CDR1 and CDR2: SGHDN and FVKESK. The CDR3 consists of 16 residues. CDR3 in DNA: TGTGCCAGCAGCCAGGGCCTCGACCCATCCTACAATGAGCAGTTCTTC. As protein: CASSQGLDPSYNEQFF.

The genes are TRBV11-2 and TRBJ2-7, with D possibly TRBD2 on 5 matching bases. The germline V gene has CDR1 SGHAT and CDR2 FQNNGV. V was pared by 5 bases and J by 2 bases, with 16 bases between. This CDR3 region has 15 residues. CDR3: CASSTTGGFTYEQYF. In DNA form, the CDR3 reads TGTGCCAGCAGCACCACCGGAGGATTTACCTACGAGCAGTACTTC.

The DNA for the CDR3 is TGTGCCAGCAGCCTCCCTAGACTAGCGGGAGGCCCCAATGAGCAGTTCTTC. Its protein product is CASSLPRLAGGPNEQFF. The genes are TRBV4-2 and TRBJ2-1, with TRBD2 matching 13 bases. The V gene's germline CDR1 is LGHNA and CDR2 YNFKEQ. The CDR3 is made up of 17 amino acids. With V trimmed by 4 bases and J by 6 bases, 9 bases remained unmatched.

This clone was found a few times. The chain is built from TRBV28 and TRBJ1-5; D is ambiguous. The germline V gene has CDR1 MDHEN and CDR2 SYDVKM. The CDR3 runs 20 residues. The V gene lost 3 bases and the J gene lost 0 bases, with 24 bases spanning the gap. CDR3 sequence reads: CASSLDPGVYSPNSNQPQHF. The CDR3 DNA reads as TGTGCCAGCAGTTTGGACCCGGGAGTTTACTCCCCTAATAGCAATCAGCCCCAGCATTTT. The full variable domain, in which reference TRBV28 and TRBJ1-5 provide the parts outside the CDR3, is DVKVTQSSRYLVKRTGEKVFLECVQDMDHENMFWYRQDPGLGLRLIYFSYDVKMKEKGDIPEGYSVSREKKERFSLILESASTNQTSMYLCASSLDPGVYSPNSNQPQHFGDGTRLSIL.

V is TRBV18 and J is TRBJ2-2; TRBD2 aligns across 8 bases. This CDR3 spans 15 amino acids. The junction had 8 bases not matched to a gene; V was cut back by 6 bases and J by 5 bases. Germline V CDR1 and CDR2: KGHSH, LQKENI. The chain's CDR3 is CASSLREGRTGELFF. The CDR3, as DNA: TGTGCCAGCTCCCTCCGGGAGGGCAGGACCGGGGAGCTGTTTTTT.

Only a few counts were recorded for this clone. The chain combines TRBV30 with TRBJ1-1, with D unresolved. This CDR3 has 9 residues. Germline V gene sequence: CDR1 GTSNPN, CDR2 SVGIG (reference sequence). V lost 1 base and J lost 10, with 4 bases in between. This CDR3 reads CAWSAVAFF. The DNA for the CDR3 is TGTGCCTGGAGTGCAGTAGCTTTCTTT.

The chain joins TRBV6-6 to TRBJ2-3; TRBD2 might be the D (5 bases). CDR3 length equals 14 residues. CDR1 and CDR2 from the germline V gene are MNHNY and SVGAGI (reference sequence). Trimming pared 0 bases from V and 10 bases from J, leaving 14 bases between. For the CDR3, the DNA is TGTGCCAGCAGTTACTCGCCCACTAGTTCGGCGCAGTATTTT. It is translated as CASSYSPTSSAQYF.

The rearrangement joins TRBV19 to TRBJ2-5, with 8 bases identical to TRBD1. Germline V gene data show CDR1 as LNHDA and CDR2 as SQIVND (reference sequence). Unmatched junction bases numbered 6, after V lost 4 bases and J lost 5 bases. The CDR3 runs to 14 residues. The CDR3 DNA reads as TGTGCCAGTAGTACCCGGACAGGGACGGAGACCCAGTACTTC. This translates into CASSTRTGTETQYF.

The rearrangement links TRBV6-5 to TRBJ1-1, with unresolved D. The CDR3 runs to 12 residues. Between the trimmed V and J ends, which lost 6 bases and 4 bases, there was a span of 9 bases. Per the germline V gene, CDR1 is MNHEY and CDR2 is SVGAGI. Written as DNA, the CDR3 is TGTGCCAGCAGCCCTACATCCACTGAAGCTTTCTTT. This sequence encodes CASSPTSTEAFF.

The chain uses TRBV6-1 and TRBJ2-7; 8 bases line up with TRBD1. Trimming removed 7 bases from V and 5 bases from J; junction bases left unmatched: 13. Germline CDR1 and CDR2: MNHNS and SASEGT. This CDR3 comprises 15 residues. CDR3 in amino acids: CASNPTGGTRDEQYF. The DNA for the CDR3 is TGTGCCAGCAATCCCACAGGGGGTACTCGAGACGAGCAGTACTTC.

V gene TRBV2 combines with J gene TRBJ2-7; maybe TRBD2 (6 bases). Per germline, CDR1 SNHLY and CDR2 FYNNEI. V lost 7 bases and J 0 bases, leaving 10 bases between the germline ends. CDR3 length: 13 amino acids. This CDR3 is CASNLASSYEQYF. The CDR3 nucleotides read TGTGCCAGCAATCTAGCGAGCTCCTACGAGCAGTACTTC. Using reference TRBV2 and TRBJ2-7 for the parts outside the CDR3, the full variable domain is EPEVTQTPSHQVTQMGQEVILRCVPISNHLYFYWYRQILGQKVEFLVSFYNNEISEKSEIFDDQFSVERPDGSNFTLKIRSTKLEDSAMYFCASNLASSYEQYFGPGTRLTVT.

This chain connects TRBV7-2 to TRBJ2-7, with 8 bases fitting TRBD2. Losses at the gene ends were 3 bases for V and 2 bases for J; bases not matched to a gene: 12. CDR1 is SGHTA and CDR2 is FQGNSA in the germline V gene. CDR3 length: 17 amino acids. The DNA for the CDR3 is TGTGCCAGCAGCTTGGGATTCCCCCGGGAGGGCCCCTACGAGCAGTACTTC. Protein product: CASSLGFPREGPYEQYF.

The V call is TRBV29-1, the J call TRBJ2-5, with D tentatively TRBD2 (5 bases). CDR1 and CDR2 (germline): SQVTM, ANQGSEA. V was cut by 6 bases and J by 5 bases, with 10 bases left in between. The CDR3 contains 11 residues. The CDR3 spells CSVDTRETQYF. The CDR3 DNA follows: TGCAGCGTCGATACTAGGGAGACCCAGTACTTC.

The chain carries TRBV10-3 and TRBJ2-5; 14 positions match TRBD2. CDR1 and CDR2 (germline): ENHRY, SYGVKD. The CDR3 totals 16 residues. Unmatched junction bases numbered 8, after V lost 7 bases and J lost 4 bases. The CDR3 nucleotides are TGTGCCATCAAGACTAGCGGGAGGGCCTATGGAGAGACCCAGTACTTC. Its translation: CAIKTSGRAYGETQYF.

The V call is TRBV5-5, the J call TRBJ1-2; tentative D call: TRBD1 (6 bases). CDR3 length: 17 amino acids. The V gene's germline CDR1 is SGHKS and CDR2 YYEKEE (reference sequence). The ends were cut back, 1 base at V and 5 bases at J, with 21 bases in the middle. CDR3 loop: CASSLFVGGWTGYGYTF. The CDR3, as DNA: TGTGCCAGCAGCTTGTTCGTTGGGGGCTGGACTGGGTATGGCTACACCTTC.

The V call is TRBV2, the J call TRBJ2-7; D ambiguous. The CDR3 has 14 residues. V dropped 4 bases and J dropped 4 bases, with 14 bases sitting between them. From germline, CDR1 is SNHLY and CDR2 FYNNEI. The CDR3 DNA reads as TGTGCCAGCAGTGGACCCCGGAGATCTTACGAGCAGTACTTC. Encoded protein: CASSGPRRSYEQYF.

This clone was seen a few times. This chain uses TRBV7-6 with TRBJ2-7; D remains unclear. Trimming took off 1 base at V and 3 bases at J, with 10 bases between the two ends. This CDR3 spans 14 amino acids. Germline V lookup: CDR1 SGHVS, CDR2 FNYEAQ. CDR3 loop: CASSLEGRIYEQYF. CDR3 coding DNA: TGTGCCAGCAGCTTAGAGGGCAGGATCTACGAGCAGTACTTC.

The chain links TRBV7-8 to TRBJ1-2, with D unresolved. Germline V gene lookup returns CDR1 SGHVS and CDR2 FQNEAQ. The CDR3 sequence is 14 residues long. V was pared by 3 bases and J by 8 bases, with 16 bases between. As DNA, the CDR3 is TGTGCCAGCAGCTTCGGTGACAAACTTACAGGCTACACCTTC. Translated, it gives CASSFGDKLTGYTF.

The genes are TRBV2 and TRBJ2-1; a weak D match, TRBD1 (6 bases). There are 15 residues in the CDR3. Trimming took 0 bases from V and 7 from J, leaving 13 bases between them. The germline V gene encodes CDR1 SNHLY and CDR2 FYNNEI. The CDR3 DNA follows: TGTGCCAGCAGTGAAGCCCACAGGGTTTGGAATGAGCAGTTCTTC. Amino acids: CASSEAHRVWNEQFF.

CDR3 coding DNA: TGTGCCAGCTCACCGATCACAGGGGGCATCCACAATGAGCAGTTCTTC. Protein sequence: CASSPITGGIHNEQFF. The chain couples TRBV18 to TRBJ2-1; 9 bases fit TRBD1. The CDR3 consists of 16 residues. CDR1 is KGHSH and CDR2 is LQKENI in the germline V gene. V lost 3 bases and J lost 5; bases outside the gene matches: 8.

The rearrangement joins TRBV7-9 to TRBJ1-1, with D hard to call. Deletions cut 4 bases from V and 6 bases from J, with 9 bases between. The CDR3 is 12 residues long. Germline CDR1 and CDR2: SEHNR and FQNEAQ (reference sequence). The CDR3 sequence: CASSYQVAEAFF. The CDR3 coding sequence is TGTGCCAGCAGCTACCAGGTGGCTGAAGCTTTCTTT.

The V call is TRBV6-4, the J call TRBJ2-1; D unresolved. Trimming cost V 2 bases and J 5 bases, with 10 bases left between them. Germline values: CDR1 MRHNA, CDR2 SNTAGT. The CDR3 consists of 14 residues. The CDR3 loop is CASSDGNPHNEQFF. The CDR3 DNA sequence: TGTGCCAGCAGTGACGGTAACCCCCACAATGAGCAGTTCTTC.

The chain is built from TRBV4-2 and TRBJ2-3, with 7 positions matching TRBD2. The CDR3 spans 17 residues. V shed 2 bases, J shed 0 bases, and the junction held 8 bases outside the gene matches. In germline, CDR1 is LGHNA, CDR2 YNFKEQ. The CDR3 DNA is TGTGCCAGCAGCCAAAGTGGGACTACCGCGAGCACAGATACGCAGTATTTT. This sequence encodes CASSQSGTTASTDTQYF.

V usage is TRBV15 and J usage is TRBJ2-7; 7 nucleotides agree with TRBD1. Germline V CDR1 and CDR2: LNHNV, YYDKDF (reference sequence). This CDR3 comprises 14 residues. V shed 5 bases and J 2 bases; nucleotides not matched to a gene: 6. The CDR3 nucleotides read TGTGCCACCAGCTTCGAGACAGGGCCCTACGAGCAGTACTTC. Translation: CATSFETGPYEQYF.

This clone was found a few times. The rearrangement joins TRBV2 to TRBJ1-2, with D tentatively TRBD1 (6 bases). The CDR3 totals 11 residues. The germline V and J ends were trimmed by 4 bases and 8 bases, with 8 bases remaining between them. Per germline, CDR1 SNHLY and CDR2 FYNNEI. DNA of the CDR3: TGTGCCAGCAGTGTAGGGGGAGGCTACACCTTC. Translated: CASSVGGGYTF.

This clone was seen once. The V gene is TRBV7-9, the J gene TRBJ2-2; D not certain. Deletions cut 5 bases from V and 2 bases from J, with 12 bases between. Germline CDR1 reads SEHNR; CDR2 reads FQNEAQ (reference sequence). This CDR3 comprises 15 residues. The CDR3 is CASSPLSDNTGELFF. The CDR3 coding sequence is TGTGCCAGCAGCCCCCTTTCGGACAACACCGGGGAGCTGTTTTTT.

V usage is TRBV19 and J usage is TRBJ2-6, with D tentatively TRBD1 (5 bases). This CDR3 region has 19 residues. V dropped 4 bases and J dropped 0 bases, with 19 bases sitting between them. The germline gives CDR1 LNHDA, CDR2 SQIVND (reference sequence). The DNA of the CDR3 is TGTGCCAGTAGTACCCCAGGGTTGGGTCTTGGCTCTGGGGCCAACGTCCTGACTTTC. Its translation: CASSTPGLGLGSGANVLTF. The full variable domain, in which reference TRBV19 and TRBJ2-6 provide the parts outside the CDR3, is DGGITQSPKYLFRKEGQNVTLSCEQNLNHDAMYWYRQDPGQGLRLIYYSQIVNDFQKGDIAEGYSVSREKKESFPLTVTSAQKNPTAFYLCASSTPGLGLGSGANVLTFGAGSRLTVL.

In this sample, this clone turned up a few times. This same CDR3 is encoded by further DNA sequences in the sample. This chain joins TRBV7-3 and TRBJ2-7; maybe TRBD2 (5 bases). With 2 bases removed from V and 4 bases from J, the gap between germline ends came to 12 bases. The CDR3 covers 14 residues. Looked up from germline, CDR1 is SGHTA and CDR2 is FQGTGA. CDR3 residues: CASSLLSGPYEQYF. CDR3 coding DNA: TGTGCCAGCAGCTTACTCAGCGGCCCTTACGAGCAGTACTTC. The full variable domain, in which reference TRBV7-3 and TRBJ2-7 provide the parts outside the CDR3, is GAGVSQTPSNKVTEKGKYVELRCDPISGHTALYWYRQSLGQGPEFLIYFQGTGAADDSGLPNDRFFAVRPEGSVSTLKIQRTERGDSAVYLCASSLLSGPYEQYFGPGTRLTVT.

This chain uses TRBV29-1 with TRBJ2-3; TRBD2 aligns across 9 bases. CDR1 is SQVTM, CDR2 ANQGSEA, per germline. The CDR3 is 15 residues long. V dropped 3 bases and J dropped 3; count of bases not matched to a gene: 7. DNA of the CDR3: TGCAGCGTTGAGGGGCTAGCGGGACAAACAGATACGCAGTATTTT. This sequence encodes CSVEGLAGQTDTQYF.

This chain joins TRBV6-5 and TRBJ2-7, with TRBD1 as a possible D gene (6 bases). CDR1 and CDR2 from the germline V gene are MNHEY and SVGAGI. This CDR3 has 16 amino acids. Deletions cut 3 bases from V and 8 bases from J, with 23 bases between. This CDR3 is CASSYDGGTYPTQQYF. CDR3 DNA sequence: TGTGCCAGCAGTTATGACGGTGGGACATATCCTACGCAGCAGTACTTC.